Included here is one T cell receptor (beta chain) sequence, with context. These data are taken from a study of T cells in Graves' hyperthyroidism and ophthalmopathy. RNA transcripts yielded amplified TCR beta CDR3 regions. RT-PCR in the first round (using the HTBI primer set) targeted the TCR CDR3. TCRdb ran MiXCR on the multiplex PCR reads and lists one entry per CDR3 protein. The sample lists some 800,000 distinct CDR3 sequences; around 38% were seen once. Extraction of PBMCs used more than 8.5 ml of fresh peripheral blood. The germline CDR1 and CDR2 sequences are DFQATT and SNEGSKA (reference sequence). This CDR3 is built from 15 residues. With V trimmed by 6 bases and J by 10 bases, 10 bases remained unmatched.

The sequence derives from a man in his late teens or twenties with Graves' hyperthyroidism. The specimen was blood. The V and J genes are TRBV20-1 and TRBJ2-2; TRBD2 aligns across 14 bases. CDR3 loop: CSARLAGGLSEELFF. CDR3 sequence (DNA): TGCAGTGCCCGACTAGCGGGAGGGCTATCCGAGGAGCTGTTTTTT.